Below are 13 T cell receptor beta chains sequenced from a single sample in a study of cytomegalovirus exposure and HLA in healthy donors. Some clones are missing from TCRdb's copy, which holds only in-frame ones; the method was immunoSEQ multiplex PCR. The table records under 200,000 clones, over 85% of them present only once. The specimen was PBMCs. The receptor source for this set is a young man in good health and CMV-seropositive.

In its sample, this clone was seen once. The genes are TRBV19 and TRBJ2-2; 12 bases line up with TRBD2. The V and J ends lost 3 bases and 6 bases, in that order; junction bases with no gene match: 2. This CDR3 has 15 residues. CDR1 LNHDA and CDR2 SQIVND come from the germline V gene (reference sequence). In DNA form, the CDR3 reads TGTGCCAGTAGTATCTCTAGCGGGAGGGCCGGGGAGCTGTTTTTT. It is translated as CASSISSGRAGELFF.

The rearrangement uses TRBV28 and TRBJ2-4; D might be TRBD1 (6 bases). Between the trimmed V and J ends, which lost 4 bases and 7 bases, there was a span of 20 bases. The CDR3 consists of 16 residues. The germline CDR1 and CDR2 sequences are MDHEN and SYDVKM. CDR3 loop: CASSSIEGDRVNIQYF. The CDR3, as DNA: TGTGCCAGCAGTTCGATAGAGGGGGATAGGGTTAACATTCAGTACTTC.

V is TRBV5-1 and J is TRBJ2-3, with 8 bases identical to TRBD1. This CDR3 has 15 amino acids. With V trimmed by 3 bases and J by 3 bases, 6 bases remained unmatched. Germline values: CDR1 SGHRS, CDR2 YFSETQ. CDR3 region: CASSSAGQGTDTQYF. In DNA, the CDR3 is TGCGCCAGCAGCTCAGCCGGACAGGGAACAGATACGCAGTATTTT.

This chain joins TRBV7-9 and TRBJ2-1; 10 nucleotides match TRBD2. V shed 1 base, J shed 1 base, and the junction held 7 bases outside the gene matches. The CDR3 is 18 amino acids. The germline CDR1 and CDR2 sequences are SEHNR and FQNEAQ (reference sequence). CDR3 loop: CASSLDSLAGVSYNEQFF. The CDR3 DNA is TGTGCCAGCAGCTTAGACTCGCTAGCGGGAGTTTCCTACAATGAGCAGTTCTTC. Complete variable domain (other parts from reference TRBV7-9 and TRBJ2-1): DTGVSQNPRHKITKRGQNVTFRCDPISEHNRLYWYRQTLGQGPEFLTYFQNEAQLEKSRLLSDRFSAERPKGSFSTLEIQRTEQGDSAMYLCASSLDSLAGVSYNEQFFGPGTRLTVL.

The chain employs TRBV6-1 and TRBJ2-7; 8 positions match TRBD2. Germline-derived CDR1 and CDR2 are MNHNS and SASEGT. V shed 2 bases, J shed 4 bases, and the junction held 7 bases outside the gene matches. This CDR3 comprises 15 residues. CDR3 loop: CASSESSGSLYEQYF. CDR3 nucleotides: TGTGCCAGCAGTGAATCAAGCGGGAGTTTGTACGAGCAGTACTTC.

CDR3 sequence: CASSLNGGNTGELFF. CDR3 in DNA: TGCGCCAGCAGCTTGAACGGCGGGAACACCGGGGAGCTGTTTTTT. The chain has TRBV5-1 and TRBJ2-2; D ambiguous. This CDR3 contains 15 residues. The germline gives CDR1 SGHRS, CDR2 YFSETQ. The V gene lost 1 base and the J gene lost 1 base, with 8 bases spanning the gap.

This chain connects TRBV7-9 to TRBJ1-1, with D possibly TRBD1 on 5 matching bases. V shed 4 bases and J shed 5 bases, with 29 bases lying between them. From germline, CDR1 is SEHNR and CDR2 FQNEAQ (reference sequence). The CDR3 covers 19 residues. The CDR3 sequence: CASSSLRRGILPDLTEAFF. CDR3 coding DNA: TGTGCCAGCAGCTCACTTCGTAGGGGAATACTTCCCGACTTGACTGAAGCTTTCTTT.

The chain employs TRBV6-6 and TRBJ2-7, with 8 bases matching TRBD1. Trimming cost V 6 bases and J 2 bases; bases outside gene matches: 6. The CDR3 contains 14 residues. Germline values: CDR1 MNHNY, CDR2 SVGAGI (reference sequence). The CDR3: CASSYGTGPYEQYF. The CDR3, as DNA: TGTGCCAGCAGCTATGGGACAGGTCCCTACGAGCAGTACTTC.

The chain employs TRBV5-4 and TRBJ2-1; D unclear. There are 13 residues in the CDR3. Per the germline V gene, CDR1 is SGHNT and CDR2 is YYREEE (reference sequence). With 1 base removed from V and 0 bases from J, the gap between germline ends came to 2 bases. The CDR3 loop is CASSLYSYNEQFF. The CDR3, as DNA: TGTGCCAGCAGCTTGTACTCCTACAATGAGCAGTTCTTC.

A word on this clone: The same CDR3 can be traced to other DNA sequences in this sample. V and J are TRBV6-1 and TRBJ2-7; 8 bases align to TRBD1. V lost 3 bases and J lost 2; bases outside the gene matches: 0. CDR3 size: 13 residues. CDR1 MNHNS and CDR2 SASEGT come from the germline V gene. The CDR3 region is CASSEGQAYEQYF. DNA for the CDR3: TGTGCCAGCAGTGAGGGACAGGCCTACGAGCAGTACTTC.

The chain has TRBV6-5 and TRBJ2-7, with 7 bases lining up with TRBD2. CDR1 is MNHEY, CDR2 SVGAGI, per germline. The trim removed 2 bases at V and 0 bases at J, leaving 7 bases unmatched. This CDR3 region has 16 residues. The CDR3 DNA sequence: TGTGCCAGCAGTTACCTCGGAGCGGGATTCTCCTACGAGCAGTACTTC. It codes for CASSYLGAGFSYEQYF.

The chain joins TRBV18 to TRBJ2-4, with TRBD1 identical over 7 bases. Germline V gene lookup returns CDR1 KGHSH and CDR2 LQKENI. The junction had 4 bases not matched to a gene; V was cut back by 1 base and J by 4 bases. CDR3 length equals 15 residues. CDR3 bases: TGTGCCAGCTCACCACTCGAGACAGGGAAAAACATTCAGTACTTC. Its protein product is CASSPLETGKNIQYF.

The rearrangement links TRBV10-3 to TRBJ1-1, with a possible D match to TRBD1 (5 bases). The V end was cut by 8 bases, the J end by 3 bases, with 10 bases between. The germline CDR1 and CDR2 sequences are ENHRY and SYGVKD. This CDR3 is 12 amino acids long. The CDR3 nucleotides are TGTGCCATCGGGGCTACTGACACTGAAGCTTTCTTT. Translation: CAIGATDTEAFF.